This TCR beta chain was sequenced for a study of blood T cells in healthy people across ages. This clonotype was picked up many times. The draw of peripheral blood yielded around 10 milliliters from each donor. Sample-barcoded 5' priming and a J-beta primer mix drove a second PCR of roughly 7 to 11 cycles. TCRdb re-called the 5' RACE reads through MiXCR, storing one row per CDR3 protein. The repertoire holds about 1.7 million distinct CDR3 sequences, with 25% to 30% as singletons. CDR3 size: 14 residues. Germline assignment: CDR1 MNHEY and CDR2 SVGAGI. The V end was cut by 2 bases, the J end by 6 bases, with 12 bases between.

The receptor's source is a woman in her twenties or thirties in good health. The sample taken for sequencing was blood. The rearrangement links TRBV6-5 to TRBJ2-3; D not certain. CDR3 amino acids: CASSYRSSRDTQYF. CDR3 nucleotide sequence: TGTGCCAGCAGTTACAGGTCCTCACGGGATACGCAGTATTTT.